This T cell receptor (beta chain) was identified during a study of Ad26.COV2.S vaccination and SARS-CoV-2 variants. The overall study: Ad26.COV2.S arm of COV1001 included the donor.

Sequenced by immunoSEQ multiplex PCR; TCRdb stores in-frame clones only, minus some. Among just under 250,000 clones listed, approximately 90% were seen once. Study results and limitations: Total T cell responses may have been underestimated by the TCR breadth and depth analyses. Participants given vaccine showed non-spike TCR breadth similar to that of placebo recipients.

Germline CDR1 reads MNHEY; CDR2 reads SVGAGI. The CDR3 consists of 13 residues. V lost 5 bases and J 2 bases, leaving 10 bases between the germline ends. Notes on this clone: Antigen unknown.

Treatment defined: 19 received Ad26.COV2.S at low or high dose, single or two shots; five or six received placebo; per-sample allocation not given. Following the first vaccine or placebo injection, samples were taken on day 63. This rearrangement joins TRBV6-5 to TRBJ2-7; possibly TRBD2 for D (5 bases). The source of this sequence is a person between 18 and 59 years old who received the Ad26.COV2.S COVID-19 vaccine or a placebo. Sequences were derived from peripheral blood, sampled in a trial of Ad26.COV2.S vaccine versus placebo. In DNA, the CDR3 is TGTGCCAGCAGTAATAGCGAGACCTACGAGCAGTACTTC. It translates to CASSNSETYEQYF.